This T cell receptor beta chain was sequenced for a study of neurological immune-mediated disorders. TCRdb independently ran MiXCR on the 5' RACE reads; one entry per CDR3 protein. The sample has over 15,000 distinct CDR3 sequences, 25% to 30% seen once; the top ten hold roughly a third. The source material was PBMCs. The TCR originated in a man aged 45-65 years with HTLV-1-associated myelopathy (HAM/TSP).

CDR3 sequence: CAIASAGEDTEAFF. As DNA, the CDR3 is TGTGCCATCGCCAGCGCGGGGGAGGACACTGAAGCTTTCTTT. The rearrangement joins TRBV10-3 to TRBJ1-1, with D tentatively TRBD1 (5 bases). V lost 8 bases and J lost 3, with 16 bases in between. Germline V lookup: CDR1 ENHRY, CDR2 SYGVKD. The CDR3 runs 14 residues.